The 17 T cell receptor beta chains below come from one sample, sequenced in a study of cytomegalovirus exposure and HLA in healthy donors. With 60 Vbeta and 13 Jbeta primers, the PCR was carried out. Assay used: immunoSEQ multiplex PCR; TCRdb lists only in-frame clones, some missing. The sample holds 120,000 to 150,000 clones, around three fifths seen once. The material sequenced was PBMCs. These receptor sequences come from a male donor in good health and CMV-seronegative.

This chain links TRBV14 with TRBJ2-3; D perhaps matches TRBD1 (5 bases). V was trimmed by 4 bases and J by 1 base, leaving 15 bases between them. The germline V gene encodes CDR1 SGHDN and CDR2 FVKESK. The CDR3 is 16 amino acids. The CDR3 protein is CASSLYPDTRTDTQYF. The CDR3 nucleotides read TGTGCCAGCAGCCTCTATCCGGACACGCGCACAGATACGCAGTATTTT.

The J gene is TRBJ1-1, the V gene TRBV7-2; 9 bases agree with TRBD1. The V and J ends lost 3 bases and 5 bases, in that order; junction bases with no gene match: 7. CDR1 and CDR2 (germline): SGHTA, FQGNSA. The CDR3 is 15 residues long. Here the CDR3 DNA reads TGTGCCAGCAGCTTCGCGGGACAGGGATCGACTGAAGCTTTCTTT. Translation gives CASSFAGQGSTEAFF.

The rearrangement links TRBV19 to TRBJ1-2, with a weak D call TRBD1 (6 bases). Trimming shortened V by 3 bases and J by 4 bases, and 12 bases separated the two germline ends. Germline CDR1 reads LNHDA; CDR2 reads SQIVND (reference sequence). The CDR3 totals 14 residues. In DNA form, the CDR3 reads TGTGCCAGTAGTATGTCGGACAGCTTCTATGGCTACACCTTC. This gives the protein CASSMSDSFYGYTF.

The gene calls are TRBV5-1 and TRBJ2-5; 7 bases agree with TRBD1. The CDR3 covers 12 residues. CDR1 and CDR2 (germline): SGHRS, YFSETQ. Unmatched junction bases numbered 6, after V lost 9 bases and J lost 4 bases. DNA for the CDR3: TGCGCCACGACAGGGAATGGAGAGACCCAGTACTTC. It codes for CATTGNGETQYF.

V gene TRBV27 combines with J gene TRBJ2-5; TRBD1 might be the D (7 bases). The V end was cut by 6 bases, the J end by 5 bases, with 16 bases between. Germline CDR1 is MNHEY and CDR2 is SMNVEV (reference sequence). This CDR3 comprises 14 residues. CDR3 sequence reads: CASSWGRGVETQYF. CDR3 DNA sequence: TGTGCCAGCAGCTGGGGCAGGGGGGTGGAGACCCAGTACTTC.

This clone was seen only once. The chain recombines TRBV4-1 with TRBJ2-3; the D is unclear. Per the germline V gene, CDR1 is MGHRA and CDR2 is YSYEKL. The V end lost 1 base, the J end lost 1 base, and 12 bases lay between the germline ends. CDR3 size: 16 residues. The CDR3 loop is CASSQGRALGTDTQYF. The CDR3 DNA is TGCGCCAGCAGCCAAGGCCGAGCATTAGGCACAGATACGCAGTATTTT.

This chain links TRBV5-1 with TRBJ2-1; possibly TRBD1 for D (5 bases). Looked up from germline, CDR1 is SGHRS and CDR2 is YFSETQ. Trimming removed 0 bases from V and 5 bases from J, with 6 bases in between. This CDR3 comprises 13 residues. The CDR3 sequence: CASSLDRNNEQFF. The CDR3 DNA reads TGCGCCAGCAGCTTGGACAGGAACAATGAGCAGTTCTTC.

The gene calls are TRBV25-1 and TRBJ2-6; TRBD1 matches at 9 bases. CDR1 and CDR2 (germline): MGHDK, SYGVNS. CDR3 length equals 15 residues. The trim removed 8 bases at V and 3 bases at J, leaving 5 bases unmatched. CDR3 amino acids: CASSDRGNGANVLTF. CDR3 bases: TGTGCCAGCTCGGACAGGGGAAATGGGGCCAACGTCCTGACTTTC.

The chain recombines TRBV29-1 with TRBJ2-7; the match to TRBD1 covers 9 bases. CDR3 length: 12 residues. Germline CDR1 and CDR2: SQVTM and ANQGSEA. Germline trimming cut 6 bases from V and 3 bases from J; bases unmatched to any gene: 3. This CDR3 reads CSVETGGYEQYF. DNA of the CDR3: TGCAGCGTAGAGACAGGGGGCTACGAGCAGTACTTC.

This chain joins TRBV5-1 and TRBJ2-5, with D hard to call. The CDR3 has 12 amino acids. Trimming took 4 bases from V and 11 from J, leaving 15 bases between them. Germline V CDR1 and CDR2: SGHRS, YFSETQ. CDR3 region: CASSGEYSKQYF. In nucleotides, the CDR3 is TGCGCCAGCAGCGGCGAGTATAGCAAGCAGTACTTC.

This chain uses TRBV18 with TRBJ2-7; 7 nucleotides match TRBD1. Germline CDR1 KGHSH, CDR2 LQKENI. The CDR3 has 14 amino acids. V lost 3 bases to trimming and J lost 6 bases; unmatched junction nucleotides: 8. CDR3 sequence reads: CASSPFPTGVEQYF. The CDR3 DNA reads TGTGCCAGCTCACCCTTTCCCACAGGGGTCGAGCAGTACTTC.

This clone appeared a few times. The V call is TRBV28, the J call TRBJ1-5; 9 bases line up with TRBD1. This CDR3 has 16 amino acids. Germline CDR1 and CDR2: MDHEN and SYDVKM. With 6 bases clipped from V and 9 bases from J, the junction kept 15 bases outside the gene matches. The CDR3: CASRSFPGTGLLPQHF. The DNA of the CDR3 is TGTGCCAGCAGATCGTTTCCCGGGACAGGGTTACTGCCCCAGCATTTT.

V is TRBV2 and J is TRBJ2-2; weak D call: TRBD2 (7 bases). Trimming took off 4 bases at V and 4 bases at J, with 16 bases between the two ends. Germline V gene lookup returns CDR1 SNHLY and CDR2 FYNNEI. CDR3 length: 16 amino acids. The CDR3 spells CASSGLTGRGTGELFF. The CDR3 coding sequence is TGTGCCAGCAGTGGTCTAACAGGGAGGGGCACCGGGGAGCTGTTTTTT.

The CDR3 nucleotides are TGTGCCAGTAGTCGCCAGCGGGGTCCGGGTCAGCCCCAGCATTTT. It translates to CASSRQRGPGQPQHF. The rearrangement uses TRBV19 and TRBJ1-5, with D hard to call. This CDR3 comprises 15 residues. The V gene lost 5 bases and the J gene lost 6 bases, with 17 bases spanning the gap. CDR1 is LNHDA, CDR2 SQIVND, per germline (reference sequence).

The DNA for the CDR3 is TGTGCCAGCAGCTCACGGGGACAGGGGGCAGAAAAACTGTTTTTT. It translates to CASSSRGQGAEKLFF. The chain links TRBV7-9 to TRBJ1-4, with 12 bases fitting TRBD1. V lost 4 bases, J lost 8 bases, and 5 bases stayed unmatched. From germline, CDR1 is SEHNR and CDR2 FQNEAQ (reference sequence). This CDR3 has 15 amino acids.

This clone appeared a single time. This chain uses TRBV7-2 with TRBJ2-5; TRBD1 is a possible D gene (5 bases). This CDR3 is 15 amino acids long. V lost 1 base and J lost 5, with 14 bases in between. Looked up from germline, CDR1 is SGHTA and CDR2 is FQGNSA. The CDR3 here is CASSLGQGFHETQYF. Here the CDR3 DNA reads TGTGCCAGCAGCTTAGGGCAGGGATTTCACGAGACCCAGTACTTC.

The CDR3 loop is CASSVTNEQFF. In DNA, the CDR3 is TGTGCCAGTAGTGTTACTAATGAGCAGTTCTTC. The chain uses TRBV19 and TRBJ2-1; D is uncertain. V was cut by 5 bases and J by 7 bases, with 6 bases left in between. The CDR3 contains 11 residues. CDR1 and CDR2 (germline): LNHDA, SQIVND (reference sequence). Full variable domain (rest looked up from reference TRBV19 and TRBJ2-1): DGGITQSPKYLFRKEGQNVTLSCEQNLNHDAMYWYRQDPGQGLRLIYYSQIVNDFQKGDIAEGYSVSREKKESFPLTVTSAQKNPTAFYLCASSVTNEQFFGPGTRLTVL.